The entry that follows covers one T cell receptor (beta chain) sequence. This clone was counted once. What antigen it recognizes has not been identified. It has no much larger one-base neighbor in the sample; base qualities were not kept. These data belong to a study of shared clonotypes between healthy human individuals (dated by TCRdb to about 2020). Concerning the study at large: The cohort included three men and a couple of women between 18 and 49 years of age. For each donor, three plates each were used for CD4 naive and CD4 memory, two plates were used for CD8 naive, and one plate was used for CD8 memory. To estimate repertoire size and how much clonotype sharing occurs between individuals, the study deeply sequenced the blood TCR repertoires of five healthy adults. To increase sequencing depth and limit assay-specific biases, TCR repertoire library preparation and sequencing were carried out by different laboratories using diverse techniques. Between about 0.8 and 9 billion PBMCs per donor were obtained by leukapheresis. The research as a whole found: Even with the large sequencing depth, rarefaction of the sorted-subset datasets indicated that sequencing was incomplete. Higher generation probabilities were observed for clonotypes shared by all four sorted-subset donors than for non-shared clonotypes. Larger estimated clonotype richness was generally found for naive subsets than for memory subsets. Sampling was restricted to blood, and TCR repertoires in tissues likely differ from the TCR repertoires found in blood. Because the study included only a small number of donors, the genetic and exposure-history diversity represented was limited. Across a handful of donors, 4.5% to 6.5% of naive CD4, approximately 4% of naive CD8, approximately 2.5% of memory CD4, and approximately 0.42% of memory CD8 clonotypes were shared. Pairwise subsampling led to the expectation that sequencing depth would affect the degree of clonotype sharing among donors.

For the CD8 naive samples, CD45RO-negative cells were positively selected for CCR7, yielding a CD45RA+CCR7+ population from which TemRA cells were excluded. Healthy HIV-negative adults with no recently reported acute infections or vaccinations were included as donors. Every donor was a Caucasian adult living in Nashville, Tennessee, USA. Blood was collected by leukapheresis, and PBMCs were isolated by Ficoll-Histopaque density gradient centrifugation and then cryopreserved in liquid nitrogen vapor phase. Purity and quantity of every magnetically sorted T cell population were checked by analytical flow cytometry. From each sorted fraction, genomic DNA was isolated and quantified by UV absorbance on a Nanodrop 2000c. Using the deep immunoSEQ assay, multiplex PCR amplified TCR CDR3 regions from genomic DNA. Extracted genomic DNA from each cell subset was distributed evenly across all wells of several immunoSEQ 96-well plates, and each plate was treated as a replicate. For sorted subsets, 150 to 250 ng genomic DNA, equal to 30,000 or so T cell genomes, was loaded into each replicate PCR. Purified libraries were measured with a Qubit 3.0 fluorometer, size-checked on a Bioanalyzer 2100, and measured again with the KAPA Library Quantification kit. A separate single-read 150-cycle Illumina NextSeq 550 flow cell was used to sequence each immunoSEQ 96-well plate. The study's own analysis went as follows. Because only junctional sequences without quality scores were contained in the immunoSEQ output, filtering matching that applied to full-length reads could not be performed. Sequences were annotated with PyIR, a Python wrapper for IgBLAST v1.9, and V/J genes and CDR3 were assigned using IMGT germline references. Reads with weak V/J assignments (E-value above 1e-6), missing CDR3, stop codons, out-of-frame junctions, or ambiguous translated residues were removed. V3J clonotypes were defined as sequences sharing the same inferred V gene, J gene, and CDR3 amino acid sequence. To compute the percentage overlap between repertoires, the number of shared unique clonotypes was divided by the size of the smaller repertoire. Repertoire richness was assessed with RTK rarefaction, the Chao1 estimator, and Recon v2.1 estimates of unobserved clonotypes. Generation probabilities were computed with OLGA for all TCRbeta clonotypes obtained by the gDNA method from four donors. TCRdb stores this immuneACCESS table with in-frame sequences only. Part of the clones is absent; in the studies checked, under half of the shortfall reflects unresolved V genes, and no reason is known for the rest. V, J and clone size are taken as reported in that table, and D and trimming were inferred from the DNA itself. For this sample the table gives around 1,900,000 clones, of which approximately 92% were detected only once. About 1.6% of the sample is taken by the ten largest.

V is shortened by 5 bases, J by 2 bases, and the region joining them spans 13 bases. CDR1 MNHNY and CDR2 SVGAGI were looked up in the germline V gene (reference sequence). Taken from cysteine to phenylalanine, the CDR3 has 14 residues. The read is trimmed to its CDR3 DNA, 42 bases read in frame from base 1. The chain links TRBV6-6 with TRBJ2-7; 6 matching bases give a weak D call of TRBD1. Source material: naive CD8+ T cells from PBMCs. Interpreted using the paper, the cell subset or site label stands for: CD45RA+CCR7+. The TCR sequence derives from a man aged 18 to 29 in good health. Some clones in this sample may be carry-over from other donors' samples. The DNA sequence is given as TGTGCCAGCAGTAAGACAGGATCTACCTACGAGCAGTACTTC. This encodes CASSKTGSTYEQYF.